The 10 T cell receptor beta chains presented below share a single source sample, sequenced in a study of blood T cell repertoires in COVID-19. Produced via immunoSEQ multiplex PCR; TCRdb's table is partial and in-frame only. Here the sample spans 120,000 to 150,000 clones, 88% being singletons. The sequencing input was peripheral blood. These receptors were taken from a human donor with COVID-19, enrolled during active disease. The donor label of this sample is uncertain.

The chain links TRBV28 to TRBJ2-2; TRBD2 might be the D (5 bases). Trimming stripped 1 base from V and 0 bases from J, with 6 bases between. Germline V CDR1 and CDR2: MDHEN, SYDVKM. The CDR3 consists of 15 residues. CDR3 protein: CASSLLGANTGELFF. DNA for the CDR3: TGTGCCAGCAGTTTATTGGGAGCGAACACCGGGGAGCTGTTTTTT.

The chain carries TRBV5-1 and TRBJ2-3; D may be TRBD2 (6 bases). The V end lost 4 bases, the J end lost 4 bases, and 19 bases lay between the germline ends. CDR1 SGHRS and CDR2 YFSETQ come from the germline V gene. This CDR3 comprises 16 residues. The CDR3 DNA reads as TGCGCCAGCAGCCCGCTTGGGGCGGGATTTGCAGATACGCAGTATTTT. Translation gives CASSPLGAGFADTQYF.

V gene TRBV9 combines with J gene TRBJ2-2; TRBD2 matches at 9 bases. The CDR3 extends over 16 amino acids. V lost 4 bases and J lost 6; bases outside the gene matches: 10. Germline V lookup: CDR1 SGDLS, CDR2 YYNGEE. The CDR3 spells CASSLEVGLASGELFF. DNA for the CDR3: TGTGCCAGCAGCCTAGAGGTCGGACTAGCGTCCGGGGAGCTGTTTTTT. The full variable domain, completed using reference TRBV9 and TRBJ2-2, is DSGVTQTPKHLITATGQRVTLRCSPRSGDLSVYWYQQSLDQGLQFLIQYYNGEERAKGNILERFSAQQFPDLHSELNLSSLELGDSALYFCASSLEVGLASGELFFGEGSRLTVL.

This chain joins TRBV19 and TRBJ2-5; 11 bases align to TRBD1. This CDR3 spans 18 amino acids. Germline-derived CDR1 and CDR2 are LNHDA and SQIVND (reference sequence). J lost 6 bases, V lost 3 bases, and 15 bases had no gene match. In DNA, the CDR3 is TGTGCCAGTAGTATTGGTGGGACCGGACAGGGGGCGATGAAGACCCAGTACTTC. This sequence encodes CASSIGGTGQGAMKTQYF.

This chain connects TRBV30 to TRBJ1-4; D gene ambiguous. The CDR3 spans 14 residues. Trimming shortened V by 4 bases and J by 3 bases, and 12 bases separated the two germline ends. Germline V gene sequence: CDR1 GTSNPN, CDR2 SVGIG (reference sequence). As DNA, the CDR3 is TGTGCCTGGAACCCAACCGAGCCTAATGAAAAACTGTTTTTT. It codes for CAWNPTEPNEKLFF.

The CDR3 nucleotides are TGTGCCAGCAGCTTAGAACCCAGTCGGGGCACTGAAGCTTTCTTT. Its translation is CASSLEPSRGTEAFF. The chain couples TRBV11-2 to TRBJ1-1; D unclear. The CDR3 spans 15 residues. CDR1 SGHAT and CDR2 FQNNGV come from the germline V gene. Between the trimmed V and J ends, which lost 0 bases and 4 bases, there was a span of 12 bases.

This sequence joins TRBV10-1 and TRBJ2-3, with D possibly matching TRBD1 (5 bases). The CDR3 length is 12 residues. Trimming stripped 6 bases from V and 6 bases from J, with 10 bases between. Germline assignment: CDR1 WNHNN and CDR2 SYGVQD (reference sequence). The CDR3 is CASSLAGDTQYF. In DNA form, the CDR3 reads TGCGCCAGCAGCCTGGCAGGGGATACGCAGTATTTT.

The chain has TRBV3-1 (or the pseudogene TRBV3-2) and TRBJ2-1; TRBD1 is a possible D gene (6 bases). This CDR3 spans 14 amino acids. Between the trimmed V and J ends, which lost 1 base and 6 bases, there was a span of 10 bases. Germline CDR1 reads LGHDT; CDR2 reads YNNKEL (reference sequence). In DNA form, the CDR3 reads TGTGCCAGCAGCCAAGGGGGACAAGTCAATGAGCAGTTCTTC. Translated, it gives CASSQGGQVNEQFF.

The chain uses TRBV2 and TRBJ2-3, with D unresolved. The germline V and J ends were trimmed by 3 bases and 0 bases, with 7 bases remaining between them. Germline CDR1 is SNHLY and CDR2 is FYNNEI. This CDR3 has 14 residues. CDR3 protein: CASSERLSTDTQYF. The CDR3 DNA follows: TGTGCCAGCAGTGAGAGGCTTAGCACAGATACGCAGTATTTT.

The chain is built from TRBV3-1 (or the pseudogene TRBV3-2) and TRBJ2-5; TRBD1 matches at 11 bases. J lost 5 bases, V lost 1 base, and 3 bases had no gene match. CDR1 is LGHDT and CDR2 is YNNKEL in the germline V gene (reference sequence). CDR3 length: 15 residues. CDR3 bases: TGTGCCAGCAGCCAAGTGTGGACAGGGGGCGAGACCCAGTACTTC. Its translation: CASSQVWTGGETQYF.